This T cell receptor (beta chain) comes out of a study of T cells in Graves' hyperthyroidism and ophthalmopathy. V lost 4 bases and J 5 bases, leaving 26 bases between the germline ends. This CDR3 region has 18 residues. The germline CDR1 and CDR2 sequences are MNHEY and SMNVEV (reference sequence). This clonotype was detected only once. RNA transcripts served as the template for amplifying TCR beta CDR3 regions. First-round RT-PCR targeting the TCR CDR3 was performed with the HTBI primer set. In TCRdb, the multiplex PCR reads were re-called with MiXCR into one record per CDR3 protein. Among some 550,000 distinct CDR3 sequences, 20% were seen once, and the ten largest hold more than 25%.

This clonotype was sampled from a man between 18 and 35 years old with Graves' hyperthyroidism. The sample consisted of blood. The chain uses TRBV27 and TRBJ1-2; no reliable D call. CDR3 nucleotide sequence: TGTGCCAGCAGTTCCCGCGTACTTGCCTCCGTTAACCCTTATGGCTACACCTTC. It codes for CASSSRVLASVNPYGYTF.